This passage covers 31 T cell receptor beta chains from one sample sequenced in a study of metastatic and nonmetastatic thyroid tumors. Thyroid surgery was preceded by no treatment in any patient. TCRdb re-called the PCR reads via MiXCR. The sample lists about 37,000 clones; approximately 15% were seen once. Sequencing was carried out using blood. The receptors come from a female donor with papillary thyroid cancer or a benign thyroid nodule (not recorded which). Some clones in this sample may be carry-over from other donors' samples.

At least ten counts were recorded for this clone. This chain's CDR3 is CASSLRRGNEQFF. The CDR3, as DNA: TGCGCCAGCAGCTTAAGAAGAGGGAATGAGCAGTTCTTC. The chain combines TRBV5-1 with TRBJ2-1; possible D gene TRBD2, 5 bases. Deletions cut 2 bases from V and 7 bases from J, with 10 bases between. CDR3 length equals 13 residues. The germline CDR1 and CDR2 sequences are SGHRS and YFSETQ.

This clone was counted at least ten times. Other DNA sequences in the same sample also yield this CDR3. V is TRBV5-5 and J is TRBJ2-7; 10 bases are shared with TRBD2. Germline V gene data show CDR1 as SGHKS and CDR2 as YYEKEE (reference sequence). Trimming cost V 7 bases and J 5 bases; bases outside gene matches: 12. The CDR3 is made up of 15 amino acids. The CDR3 is CASRNRTSGYNEQYF. CDR3 DNA: TGTGCCAGCCGAAACCGGACTAGCGGTTACAACGAGCAGTACTTC.

About this clone itself: Its ends do not fully match the called genes, so a read error is possible. The chain combines TRBV30 with TRBJ1-5; weak D call: TRBD1 (6 bases). In germline, CDR1 is GTSNPN, CDR2 SVGIG (reference sequence). The CDR3 is 15 residues long. As DNA, the CDR3 is TGTGCCTGGAGGCCACGGCGGGGGGCAGGTCAGACCCAGCGTTTT. Translating gives CAWRPRRGAGQTQRF. Variable domain in full (rest from reference TRBV30 and TRBJ1-5): SQTIHQWPATLVQPVGSPLSLECTVEGTSNPNLYWYRQAAGRGLQLLFYSVGIGQISSEVPQNLSASRPQDRQFILSSKKLLLSDSGFYLCAWRPRRGAGQTQRFGDGTRLSIL.

The J gene is TRBJ1-5, the V gene TRBV28; 7 nucleotides agree with TRBD1. Per germline, CDR1 MDHEN and CDR2 SYDVKM. Trimming cost V 4 bases and J 5 bases; bases outside gene matches: 8. The CDR3 length is 15 residues. The CDR3 nucleotides are TGTGCCAGCAGTTCCCAGGGGGGTTCATATCAGCCCCAGCATTTT. As protein: CASSSQGGSYQPQHF.

This clone ranks as medium-sized. This chain connects TRBV12-3 or TRBV12-4 to TRBJ2-7; 10 bases agree with TRBD2. The CDR3 runs 14 residues. The junction had 9 bases not matched to a gene; V was cut back by 6 bases and J by 7 bases. The CDR3 is CASRSSGGAGEQYF. CDR3 nucleotide sequence: TGTGCCAGCAGGTCTAGCGGGGGCGCGGGGGAGCAGTACTTC.

This clone was counted many times. The V gene is TRBV28, the J gene TRBJ2-5; D remains ambiguous. This CDR3 comprises 13 residues. V lost 2 bases to trimming and J lost 2 bases, with 6 bases between them. Germline V gene lookup returns CDR1 MDHEN and CDR2 SYDVKM. CDR3 coding DNA: TGTGCCAGCAGTTTAGGCAGGCAAGAGACCCAGTACTTC. Protein sequence: CASSLGRQETQYF.

This clone was seen many times. A much larger clone differs by one base, so this may be a read error. The gene calls are TRBV12-5 and TRBJ1-1, with TRBD1 matching 10 bases. The CDR3 length is 15 residues. Germline CDR1 reads LGHNT; CDR2 reads FRNRAP. Trimming cost V 7 bases and J 1 base; bases outside gene matches: 6. CDR3 residues: CASDQGQGWNTEAFF. The CDR3 DNA reads TGTGCTAGTGATCAGGGACAGGGGTGGAACACTGAAGCTTTCTTT.

This clone has only a few counts. The V and J genes are TRBV5-1 and TRBJ2-3, with 8 bases lining up with TRBD1. Germline CDR1 reads SGHRS; CDR2 reads YFSETQ. CDR3 length equals 16 residues. Trimming cost V 4 bases and J 0 bases; bases outside gene matches: 7. The CDR3 reads CASSTRTGTSTDTQYF. In DNA form, the CDR3 reads TGCGCCAGCAGCACCCGGACAGGGACTAGCACAGATACGCAGTATTTT. The full variable domain, in which reference TRBV5-1 and TRBJ2-3 provide the parts outside the CDR3, is KAGVTQTPRYLIKTRGQQVTLSCSPISGHRSVSWYQQTPGQGLQFLFEYFSETQRNKGNFPGRFSGRQFSNSRSEMNVSTLELGDSALYLCASSTRTGTSTDTQYFGPGTRLTVL.

This clone has at least ten counts. This rearrangement joins TRBV2 to TRBJ1-2; possibly TRBD1 for D (5 bases). Germline V gene data show CDR1 as SNHLY and CDR2 as FYNNEI. The CDR3 loop spans 13 amino acids. Trimming stripped 3 bases from V and 6 bases from J, with 11 bases between. The CDR3 loop is CASSDAGRNGYTF. Here the CDR3 DNA reads TGTGCCAGCAGTGACGCAGGGCGTAATGGCTACACCTTC.

Note on this clone: A read error may be the cause here, since a much bigger clone is one base away. The sample holds other DNA sequences that translate to the same CDR3. The chain joins TRBV20-1 to TRBJ2-1, with 11 bases matching TRBD2. The CDR3 has 16 amino acids. J was trimmed by 7 bases and V by 6 bases; bases with no gene match: 14. The germline V gene has CDR1 DFQATT and CDR2 SNEGSKA (reference sequence). CDR3 DNA sequence: TGCAGTGCCCCTTCCGGGGGGACTAGCGGCTATAATGAGCAGTTCTTC. Its protein is CSAPSGGTSGYNEQFF.

This clone is medium-sized in the sample. The rearrangement uses TRBV6-1 and TRBJ2-7; 9 bases align to TRBD2. This CDR3 comprises 15 residues. V trimming: 3 bases; J trimming: 4 bases; junction bases outside the gene matches: 7. Looked up from germline, CDR1 is MNHNS and CDR2 is SASEGT. The CDR3 protein is CASSEGTSLAYEQYF. The DNA of the CDR3 is TGTGCCAGCAGTGAGGGGACTAGCCTGGCTTACGAGCAGTACTTC.

This clone was recorded many times. The CDR3 sequence: CATKGTENTEAFF. As DNA, the CDR3 is TGTGCCACTAAGGGGACAGAGAACACTGAAGCTTTCTTT. The gene calls are TRBV19 and TRBJ1-1, with 7 bases lining up with TRBD1. CDR1 is LNHDA and CDR2 is SQIVND in the germline V gene (reference sequence). Unmatched junction bases numbered 6, after V lost 10 bases and J lost 1 base. This CDR3 has 13 residues.

This clone was observed at least ten times. The chain is built from TRBV7-9 and TRBJ2-7; D not resolved. This CDR3 spans 13 amino acids. The V end lost 4 bases, the J end lost 1 base, and 8 bases lay between the germline ends. From germline, CDR1 is SEHNR and CDR2 FQNEAQ (reference sequence). CDR3 in amino acids: CASSSMASYEQYF. CDR3 DNA sequence: TGTGCCAGCAGCTCCATGGCTTCCTACGAGCAGTACTTC.

Ten or more counts support this clone. The rearrangement uses TRBV7-3 and TRBJ2-7; 8 positions agree with TRBD2. CDR1 is SGHTA and CDR2 is FQGTGA in the germline V gene. V was pared by 1 base and J by 2 bases, with 4 bases of the junction left unmatched. The CDR3 runs to 15 residues. CDR3 protein: CASSLMSGSPYEQYF. CDR3 sequence (DNA): TGTGCCAGCAGCTTAATGAGCGGGAGTCCCTACGAGCAGTACTTC.

This clone has at least ten counts. The rearrangement uses TRBV7-8 and TRBJ1-2, with a weak D call TRBD1 (5 bases). Trimming shortened V by 5 bases and J by 7 bases, and 14 bases separated the two germline ends. The CDR3 contains 13 residues. Looked up from germline, CDR1 is SGHVS and CDR2 is FQNEAQ. The CDR3 DNA sequence: TGTGCCAGCAGCACCCGGGGGGAAGGTGGCTACACCTTC. Residues: CASSTRGEGGYTF.

This clone has at least ten counts. The chain is built from TRBV28 and TRBJ1-1, with 10 nucleotides matching TRBD1. The CDR3 length is 15 residues. CDR1 and CDR2 from the germline V gene are MDHEN and SYDVKM. V gave up 3 bases and J gave up 10 bases; unmatched junction bases: 11. The CDR3: CASSFPTTGGLVAFF. DNA of the CDR3: TGTGCCAGCAGTTTCCCCACGACAGGGGGCTTGGTAGCTTTCTTT.

This clone was observed at least ten times. The chain joins TRBV24-1 to TRBJ2-4; the match to TRBD1 covers 10 bases. The CDR3 totals 14 residues. V shed 3 bases, J shed 8 bases, and the junction held 3 bases outside the gene matches. Per the germline V gene, CDR1 is KGHDR and CDR2 is SFDVKD. The DNA of the CDR3 is TGTGCCACCAGTGATGGACAGGGGGTAGACATTCAGTACTTC. It encodes CATSDGQGVDIQYF.

This clone was picked up many times. J is TRBJ1-3 and V is TRBV9; no firm D call. Trimming took off 2 bases at V and 0 bases at J, with 9 bases between the two ends. The CDR3 has 15 amino acids. Germline lookup yields CDR1 SGDLS and CDR2 YYNGEE. CDR3 nucleotide sequence: TGTGCCAGCAGCGTTACGGGAGACTCTGGAAACACCATATATTTT. This codes for CASSVTGDSGNTIYF.

As to this clone: At one end, the junction sequence differs from germline, possibly due to a read error. The chain joins TRBV19 to TRBJ1-2, with D maybe TRBD1 (6 bases). There are 15 residues in the CDR3. The germline V gene encodes CDR1 LNHDA and CDR2 SQIVND (reference sequence). CDR3 coding DNA: TGTGCCATTAGTATCTGGTGGACACAGGGTTATGGCTACACCTTC. It encodes CAISIWWTQGYGYTF.

This clone was seen many times. The chain joins TRBV5-5 to TRBJ2-7, with 9 bases lining up with TRBD1. The V and J ends lost 0 bases and 5 bases, in that order; junction bases with no gene match: 9. The germline CDR1 and CDR2 sequences are SGHKS and YYEKEE (reference sequence). The CDR3 covers 16 residues. CDR3 in amino acids: CASSLGIDRGKNEQYF. The CDR3 DNA reads as TGTGCCAGCAGCTTGGGGATCGACAGGGGGAAGAACGAGCAGTACTTC.

The table lists this clone with many counts. The V call is TRBV7-2, the J call TRBJ2-7; D might be TRBD1 (5 bases). The V end was cut by 1 base, the J end by 3 bases, with 10 bases between. Looked up from germline, CDR1 is SGHTA and CDR2 is FQGNSA. The CDR3 runs to 14 residues. DNA for the CDR3: TGTGCCAGCAGCTTAGATCAACAGGTCTACGAGCAGTACTTC. This encodes CASSLDQQVYEQYF.

The sample holds many counts of this clone. The V gene is TRBV4-2, the J gene TRBJ2-7; weak D call: TRBD1 (8 bases). The germline gives CDR1 LGHNA, CDR2 YNFKEQ. The V end was cut by 2 bases, the J end by 7 bases, with 15 bases between. The CDR3 is 14 amino acids. The CDR3 region has the DNA TGTGCCAGCAGCCAACTACAGGGGGGGAGGGAGCAGTACTTC. It codes for CASSQLQGGREQYF.

There are many counts of this clone. This chain joins TRBV6-6 and TRBJ1-3, with a weak D call TRBD1 (6 bases). Germline V CDR1 and CDR2: MNHNY, SVGAGI (reference sequence). The CDR3 is 16 residues long. With 2 bases removed from V and 2 bases from J, the gap between germline ends came to 13 bases. The CDR3 bases are TGTGCCAGCAGTTACGGGGGGAACAGGGCTGGAAACACCATATATTTT. Protein: CASSYGGNRAGNTIYF.

A word on this clone: This may come from a read error, since a much larger clone is one base off. The chain uses TRBV5-1 and TRBJ2-1, with 12 bases identical to TRBD2. Germline V gene lookup returns CDR1 SGHRS and CDR2 YFSETQ. The CDR3 totals 16 residues. CDR3 loop: CASSVGGTSGHNVQFF. CDR3 nucleotide sequence: TGCGCCAGCAGCGTTGGTGGGACTAGCGGGCACAATGTGCAGTTCTTC.

This clone appeared once. The chain recombines TRBV28 with TRBJ1-2, with 11 bases that match TRBD1. This CDR3 is 15 amino acids long. The germline gives CDR1 MDHEN, CDR2 SYDVKM. Trimming removed 6 bases from V and 7 bases from J; junction bases left unmatched: 10. The CDR3 loop reads CASSPDRGLFCGYTF. The CDR3 bases are TGTGCCAGCAGCCCGGACAGGGGGCTGTTTTGTGGCTACACCTTC.

The chain combines TRBV2 with TRBJ1-6, with TRBD1 matching 9 bases. CDR1 is SNHLY, CDR2 FYNNEI, per germline. The CDR3 is 14 amino acids. Trimming took 5 bases from V and 10 from J; bases not matched to a gene: 6. The CDR3 protein is CASSSRDRDSPLHF. For the CDR3, the DNA is TGTGCCAGCAGTTCCCGGGACAGGGACTCACCCCTCCACTTT.

This clone was counted at least ten times. The rearrangement uses TRBV9 and TRBJ1-2, with TRBD1 identical over 7 bases. This CDR3 has 12 amino acids. Germline assignment: CDR1 SGDLS and CDR2 YYNGEE. V lost 9 bases and J lost 6; bases outside the gene matches: 8. This chain's CDR3 is CATGGGGNGYTF. In nucleotides, the CDR3 is TGTGCCACAGGGGGGGGCGGAAATGGCTACACCTTC.

This clone came up many times. This sequence joins TRBV7-8 and TRBJ2-7, with TRBD2 matching 8 bases. CDR1 and CDR2 (germline): SGHVS, FQNEAQ. V gave up 8 bases and J gave up 3 bases; unmatched junction bases: 12. The CDR3 extends over 15 amino acids. CDR3 in DNA: TGTGCCAGCGGTCCTTGGCGGGGGGCAAGCTACGAGCAGTACTTC. Translating it yields CASGPWRGASYEQYF.

In its sample, this clone was seen many times. This CDR3 is also generated by other DNA sequences in the sample. This chain joins TRBV2 and TRBJ2-7, with 7 bases that match TRBD1. The CDR3 totals 15 residues. The J segment lost 5 bases and the V segment lost 4 bases, leaving 11 bases of the junction unmatched. The germline gives CDR1 SNHLY, CDR2 FYNNEI. CDR3 residues: CASSVGDSPTDEQYF. In nucleotides, the CDR3 is TGTGCCAGCAGTGTAGGGGACAGCCCTACAGACGAGCAGTACTTC.

This clone showed up many times. The chain couples TRBV19 to TRBJ2-3; D unresolved. V lost 1 base, J lost 1 base, and 0 bases lay in between. This CDR3 is 12 amino acids long. Germline loops: CDR1 LNHDA, CDR2 SQIVND (reference sequence). DNA for the CDR3: TGTGCCAGTAGTATAGGCACAGATACGCAGTATTTT. Protein: CASSIGTDTQYF.

Ten or more counts support this clone. This chain joins TRBV2 and TRBJ1-5; TRBD1 might be the D (5 bases). The CDR3 runs 14 residues. Germline-derived CDR1 and CDR2 are SNHLY and FYNNEI. V was trimmed by 4 bases and J by 4 bases, leaving 11 bases between them. The CDR3 DNA sequence: TGTGCCAGCAGTGTTTGGGACGGTAATCAGCCCCAGCATTTT. This translates into CASSVWDGNQPQHF.